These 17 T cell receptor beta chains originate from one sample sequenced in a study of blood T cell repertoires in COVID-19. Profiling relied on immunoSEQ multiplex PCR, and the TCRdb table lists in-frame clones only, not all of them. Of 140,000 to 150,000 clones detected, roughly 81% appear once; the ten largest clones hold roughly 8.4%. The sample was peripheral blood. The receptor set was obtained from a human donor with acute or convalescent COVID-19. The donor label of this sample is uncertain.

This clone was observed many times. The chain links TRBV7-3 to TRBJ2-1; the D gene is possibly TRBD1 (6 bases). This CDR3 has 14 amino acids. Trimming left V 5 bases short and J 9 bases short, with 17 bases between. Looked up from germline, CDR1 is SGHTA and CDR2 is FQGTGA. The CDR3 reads CASSIDGGWSEQFF. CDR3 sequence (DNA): TGTGCCAGCAGCATAGATGGGGGCTGGAGTGAGCAGTTCTTC.

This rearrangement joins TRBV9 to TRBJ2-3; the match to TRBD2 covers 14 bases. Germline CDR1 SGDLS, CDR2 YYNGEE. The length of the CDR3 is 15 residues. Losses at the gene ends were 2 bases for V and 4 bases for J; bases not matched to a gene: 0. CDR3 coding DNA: TGTGCCAGCAGCGTGACTAGCGGGGGGGCAGATACGCAGTATTTT. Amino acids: CASSVTSGGADTQYF.

The CDR3, as DNA: TGCGCCAGCAGTGGGGCTAGCGGGGGTCCTTTGGAGCAGTACTTC. It is translated as CASSGASGGPLEQYF. The chain employs TRBV10-1 and TRBJ2-7; TRBD2 aligns across 10 bases. This CDR3 has 15 amino acids. Germline values: CDR1 WNHNN, CDR2 SYGVQD (reference sequence). The J segment lost 7 bases and the V segment lost 4 bases, leaving 10 bases of the junction unmatched.

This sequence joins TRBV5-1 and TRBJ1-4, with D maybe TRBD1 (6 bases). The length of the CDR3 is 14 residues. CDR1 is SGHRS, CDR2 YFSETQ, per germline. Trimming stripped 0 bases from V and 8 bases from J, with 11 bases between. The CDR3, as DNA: TGCGCCAGCAGCTTGGTGGGGGCCTCAGAAAAACTGTTTTTT. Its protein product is CASSLVGASEKLFF. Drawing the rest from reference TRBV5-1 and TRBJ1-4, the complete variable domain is KAGVTQTPRYLIKTRGQQVTLSCSPISGHRSVSWYQQTPGQGLQFLFEYFSETQRNKGNFPGRFSGRQFSNSRSEMNVSTLELGDSALYLCASSLVGASEKLFFGSGTQLSVL.

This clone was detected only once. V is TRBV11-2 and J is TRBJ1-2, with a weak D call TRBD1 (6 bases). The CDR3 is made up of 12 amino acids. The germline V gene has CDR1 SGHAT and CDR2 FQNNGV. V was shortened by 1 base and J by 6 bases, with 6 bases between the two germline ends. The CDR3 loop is CASSLGGHGYTF. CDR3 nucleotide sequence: TGTGCCAGCAGCTTAGGGGGGCATGGCTACACCTTC.

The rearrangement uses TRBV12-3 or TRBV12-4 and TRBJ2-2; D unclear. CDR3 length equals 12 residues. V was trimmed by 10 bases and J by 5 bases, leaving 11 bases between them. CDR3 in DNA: TGTGCCACCCCTAAAGCGACCGGGGAGCTGTTTTTT. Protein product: CATPKATGELFF.

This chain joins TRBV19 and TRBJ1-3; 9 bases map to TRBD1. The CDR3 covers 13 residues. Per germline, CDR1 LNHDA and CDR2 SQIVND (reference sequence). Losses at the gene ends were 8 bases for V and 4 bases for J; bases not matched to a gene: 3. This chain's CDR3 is CASGTGLGNTIYF. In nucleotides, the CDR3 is TGTGCCAGTGGGACAGGGCTCGGAAACACCATATATTTT.

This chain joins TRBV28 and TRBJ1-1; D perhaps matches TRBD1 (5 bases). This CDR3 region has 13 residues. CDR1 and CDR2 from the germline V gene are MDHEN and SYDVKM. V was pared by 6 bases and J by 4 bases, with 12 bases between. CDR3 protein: CASRGGLGTEAFF. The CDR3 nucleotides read TGTGCCAGCAGGGGGGGGTTGGGCACTGAAGCTTTCTTT.

CDR3 in amino acids: CASSHGGYNSPLHF. In DNA, the CDR3 is TGTGCCAGCAGCCATGGGGGGTATAATTCACCCCTCCACTTT. The chain couples TRBV14 to TRBJ1-6; possible D gene TRBD1, 5 bases. V lost 3 bases, J lost 4 bases, and 7 bases lay in between. From germline, CDR1 is SGHDN and CDR2 FVKESK. The CDR3 extends over 14 amino acids.

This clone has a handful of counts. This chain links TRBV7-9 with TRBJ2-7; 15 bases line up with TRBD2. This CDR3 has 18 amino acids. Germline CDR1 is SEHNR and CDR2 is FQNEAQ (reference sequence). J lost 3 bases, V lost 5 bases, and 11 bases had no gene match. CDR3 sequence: CASSLIDLGLAGGYEQYV. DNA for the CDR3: TGTGCCAGCAGCCTGATCGACCTGGGACTAGCGGGGGGCTACGAGCAGTACGTC.

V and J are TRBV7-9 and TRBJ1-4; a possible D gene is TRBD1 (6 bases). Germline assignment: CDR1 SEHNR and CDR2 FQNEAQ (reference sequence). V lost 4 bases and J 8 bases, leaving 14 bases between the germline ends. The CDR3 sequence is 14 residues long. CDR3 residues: CASSSSTGEEKLFF. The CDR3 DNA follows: TGTGCCAGCAGCTCCTCGACAGGAGAAGAAAAACTGTTTTTT.

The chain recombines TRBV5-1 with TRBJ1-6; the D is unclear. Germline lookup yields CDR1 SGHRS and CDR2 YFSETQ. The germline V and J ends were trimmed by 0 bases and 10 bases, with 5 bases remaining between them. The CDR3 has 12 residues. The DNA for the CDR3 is TGCGCCAGCAGCTTGGGCGAGTCACCCCTCCACTTT. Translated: CASSLGESPLHF. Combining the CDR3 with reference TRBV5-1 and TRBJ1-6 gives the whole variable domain KAGVTQTPRYLIKTRGQQVTLSCSPISGHRSVSWYQQTPGQGLQFLFEYFSETQRNKGNFPGRFSGRQFSNSRSEMNVSTLELGDSALYLCASSLGESPLHFGNGTRLTVT.

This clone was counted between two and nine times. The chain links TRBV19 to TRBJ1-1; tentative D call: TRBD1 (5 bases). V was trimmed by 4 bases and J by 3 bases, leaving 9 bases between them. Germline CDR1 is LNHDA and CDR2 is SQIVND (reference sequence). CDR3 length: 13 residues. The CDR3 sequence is CASSTDRYTEAFF. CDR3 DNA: TGTGCCAGTAGTACTGACAGATACACTGAAGCTTTCTTT.

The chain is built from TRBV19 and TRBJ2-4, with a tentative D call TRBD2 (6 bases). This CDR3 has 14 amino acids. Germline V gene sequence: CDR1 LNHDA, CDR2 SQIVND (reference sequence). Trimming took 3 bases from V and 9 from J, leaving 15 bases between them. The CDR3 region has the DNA TGTGCCAGTAGTATCGTCCTTGTGGGGGGCATTCAGTACTTC. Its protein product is CASSIVLVGGIQYF.

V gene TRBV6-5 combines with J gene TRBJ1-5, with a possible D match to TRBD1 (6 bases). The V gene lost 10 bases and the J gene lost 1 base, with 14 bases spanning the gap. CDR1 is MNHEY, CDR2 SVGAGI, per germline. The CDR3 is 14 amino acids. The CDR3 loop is CATRGGLSNQPQHF. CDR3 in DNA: TGTGCCACTAGGGGGGGTCTGAGCAATCAGCCCCAGCATTTT.

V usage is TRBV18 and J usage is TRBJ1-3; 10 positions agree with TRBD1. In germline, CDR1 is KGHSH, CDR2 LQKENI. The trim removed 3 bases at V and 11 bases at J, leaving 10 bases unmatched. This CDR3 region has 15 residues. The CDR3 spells CASSPIGTGDASIYF. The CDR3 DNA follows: TGTGCCAGCTCACCTATTGGGACAGGGGATGCCTCCATATATTTT.

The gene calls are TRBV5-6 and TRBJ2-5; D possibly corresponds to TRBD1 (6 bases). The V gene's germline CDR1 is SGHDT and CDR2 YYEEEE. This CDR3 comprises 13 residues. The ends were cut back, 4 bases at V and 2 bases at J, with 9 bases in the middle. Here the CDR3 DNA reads TGTGCCAGCAGCCGGACAGTACAAGAGACCCAGTACTTC. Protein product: CASSRTVQETQYF.